This entry is about one T cell receptor (beta chain). This clonotype was observed many times. Its binding antigen is unknown. No base-level quality is on record; no much larger clone is a single base apart. Libraries were built with multiplex PCR. The listed sequencing device is Illumina HiSeq 4000. CDR3 regions were amplified by Arm-PCR with iRepertoire HTBI primers to construct TCR beta libraries. Gel purification was performed on PCR products prior to sequencing. Per the source publication's procedure: Across samples, fewer than 70 TRBV and 15 or so TRBJ segments were identified and used for gene usage analysis of CDR3 amino acid clonotypes. COPE and FqMerger were used to merge the filtered high-quality paired reads into contigs. Contigs were aligned with BLAST to IMGT TRBV, TRBD and TRBJ reference genes, and CDR3 was defined per IMGT. Any clonotype with a frequency above 0.1% was counted as a highly expanded clone. Repertoire diversity was measured by Shannon entropy, and V-J evenness by the Gini coefficient. A clonotype was considered public if more than one individual shared it. Starting from the raw public reads, TCRdb applied fastp trimming at Q25, assembled clones with MiXCR and retained in-frame beta chains. When rows share a CDR3 protein, they turn into one entry using the most common DNA and genes. TCRdb, rather than the study authors, made the V and J calls. Counted in this sample were about 540,000 distinct CDR3 sequences; 13% of them appeared once. Of the sample, about 10% falls within the top ten clones.

This record belongs to a study of regulatory T cells in long-lasting Graves disease (dated by TCRdb to about 2021). For the wider study: Antithyroid drugs had been taken for less than 3 months by newly diagnosed Graves' disease patients. The study was conducted in China and was registered as a clinical trial. A total of around 35 samples underwent TCR sequencing: about 13 from persistent and roughly 20 from newly diagnosed Graves' disease patients. This study used TCR sequencing and RNA sequencing of peripheral blood to compare persistent Graves' disease patients against newly diagnosed Graves' disease patients. Paper-wide results and their limitations: A larger number of public clonotypes was shared among persistent patients (around 2,500) than among newly diagnosed patients (roughly 930). The study examined only peripheral blood because the primary lesion, thyroid tissue, could not be accessed. Compared with newly diagnosed patients, persistent Graves' disease patients had lower TCR Shannon entropy and fewer highly expanded clones, which suggests clonal expansion. Sequencing and analysis were limited to the TCR beta chain. As a limitation, the authors acknowledged that the small sample size may reduce accuracy. Preferential use of TRBV28, TRBJ1-2 and TRBJ2-5 was observed in persistent disease, whereas TRBV20-1 and TRBJ2-1 were favored in newly diagnosed disease.

In light of the paper, this sample's time point label describes: newly diagnosed GD, antithyroid drugs for less than 3 months. For both TCR sequencing and RNA sequencing, RNA was extracted from PBMCs using TRIzol. The diagnosis of Graves' disease followed American Thyroid Association guidelines. Patients for the study were recruited at an endocrinology department in Xi'an, China. Each patient gave around 9 milliliters of peripheral blood, collected in an EDTA anticoagulant tube. Ficoll Paque Plus density gradient separation was used to isolate PBMCs, and no additional T cell sorting was done. An Agilent 2100 Bioanalyzer and agarose gel were used to check RNA quality, and a NanoDrop 2000 was used to measure RNA concentration. From the cysteine through the phenylalanine, the CDR3 covers 14 amino acids. The DNA shown is the 42-base CDR3, in frame from base 1. V and J are trimmed by 2 bases and 1 base, and the gene matches miss 1 base of the junction. From a lookup of the germline V gene, CDR1 and CDR2 are SGDLS and YYNGEE.

The same data also contributed to another study, on T cells in Graves' hyperthyroidism and ophthalmopathy. In that second paper, the authors write: Graves' hyperthyroidism was defined as stable when no progression to ophthalmopathy occurred over 18 months of follow-up. Hyperthyroidism patients were newly diagnosed, had a disease duration of under 2 months, and were aged 18 to 65 years. Exclusion was applied to patients with uncontrolled infections, other autoimmune diseases, pregnancy or lactation. Diagnoses were established on the basis of clinical symptoms, serum thyroxine and TRAb, thyroid ultrasound, and orbital computed tomography. A first-round RT-PCR of the TCR CDR3 used the HTBI primer set with the Qiagen OneStep RT-PCR kit. Most expanded thyroid clonotypes (frequency above 0.001) were also detected in blood, a finding suggesting that blood repertoires may reflect thyroid immune responses. Ophthalmopathy was separated from stable hyperthyroidism by a 13 V-J signature model, with around 90% sensitivity and around 81% specificity obtained in cross-validation and 80%/75% obtained in testing. In validation, the model predicted progression to ophthalmopathy a median of roughly 6.5 months before onset, with about 71% sensitivity and about 72% specificity. A discovery cohort of about a hundred patients, approximately 45 with Graves' ophthalmopathy and 55 to 65 with stable Graves' hyperthyroidism, was used to find distinguishing TCR V-J signatures. Prospective prediction of ophthalmopathy was tested in an independent validation cohort of 18 to 20 hyperthyroidism patients and around 16 patients who later progressed to ophthalmopathy. The 95 to 100 discovery patients were randomly split 7:3 into training and test sets. The study also compared thyroid tissue and blood T-cell repertoires from several Graves' hyperthyroidism patients. Once sampling was done, hyperthyroidism patients were given methimazole at a starting dose of 30 mg daily, whereas ophthalmopathy patients were given high-dose intravenous methylprednisolone. The libraries were constructed in a second round of multiplex PCR and then size-selected and purified. Paired-end sequencing of the libraries was performed with 100 bp reads on an Illumina HiSeq2000. SOAPnuke was used to process the raw data, removing reads that contained adapters or uncalled bases, had a mean Phred below 15, or lacked an exact match to the constant primer or identifier. COPE v1.2.5 was used to merge the high-quality paired reads, and each unique nucleotide sequence was defined as a clonotype. MiTCR v1.1 was used to align clonotypes to the IMGT TRBV, TRBD and TRBJ reference segments. The analysis was restricted to V-J combinations with a frequency above 0.0001, which together covered about 99% of the repertoires. The TCS score was defined as the ratio of F50 (clonal expansion) to E x V (chaos), calculated using BLOSUM62-based TCRdist between CDR3 peptides within each V-J. Welch's t-statistics and random forest reduced 500 to 550 V-J features to 13, which were used in a naive Bayes classifier (R e1071). Sample size was not statistically predetermined, and blinding of investigators to group allocation was not performed. TCR Vbeta CDR3 sequencing of 140 or so peripheral blood samples (43 ophthalmopathy, roughly 74 hyperthyroidism and approximately 17 progressor patients) is reported in the paper.

Sequencing used peripheral blood mononuclear cells (PBMCs), obtained at new diagnosis, from a patient treated with antithyroid drugs. Rearrangement joined TRBV9 to TRBJ2-5, with 8 central nucleotides matching TRBD1. The sequence derives from a young man with Graves disease. Donor details come from another sample of the same person, matched by shared clones. Here is the DNA: TGTGCCAGCAGCGTTACAGGGGGCCAAGAGACCCAGTACTTC. Its amino acids are CASSVTGGQETQYF.